This T cell receptor (beta chain) came from a study of cytomegalovirus exposure and HLA in healthy donors. About this clone itself: Antigen specificity is unknown. The same CDR3 is also encoded by other DNA sequences in this sample.

V shed 1 base and J 5 bases; nucleotides not matched to a gene: 0. CDR3 size: 13 residues. The germline gives CDR1 SGHTA, CDR2 FQGTGA. Study-wide points: Exclusion as indistinguishable affected some V segments, including TRBV6-2 and TRBV6-3. Sequence variants that were highly shared formed a cluster that was likely a sequencing artifact. Data from an earlier analysis indicated that most TCR beta V segments were productive either about 87% or about 30% of the time.

PCR used 60 Vbeta primers and 13 Jbeta primers. Generated by immunoSEQ multiplex PCR, the TCRdb table keeps only in-frame clones and is missing some. The sample lists around 180,000 clones, about 80% occurring once. What was sequenced was PBMCs. The chain uses TRBV7-3 and TRBJ1-1; 8 bases fit TRBD1. This receptor was taken from a man aged 18 to 30 in good health and CMV-seronegative. The CDR3 loop is CASSLNRGTEAFF. Here the CDR3 DNA reads TGTGCCAGCAGCTTAAACAGGGGGACTGAAGCTTTCTTT.